This T cell receptor beta chain was recovered during a study of human T cells and chemical hapten exposure. At the level of the study: Patients had diphenylcyclopropenone applied to the scalp weekly throughout the approximately 23-week study.

This clonotype was observed many times. TCRdb fed the RACE reads into MiXCR, producing one record per CDR3 protein. Of 300,000 to 400,000 distinct CDR3 sequences in the sample, 5.5% to 8% are singletons; the top ten hold 7.5% to 9%. The CDR3 is 14 amino acids. The junction had 5 bases not matched to a gene; V was cut back by 0 bases and J by 5 bases. Germline CDR1 reads SGHRS; CDR2 reads YFSETQ. The sample's time point: patch test 1, 2 weeks after DPC sensitization. The treatment was: therapeutic diphenylcyclopropenone sensitization with weekly scalp DPC. This chain connects TRBV5-1 to TRBJ2-7; 7 nucleotides line up with TRBD1. The TCR was taken from a woman aged 18-30 years with alopecia areata. Some clones in this sample may be carry-over from other donors' samples. The material sequenced was whole blood, taken in connection with sensitization to the hapten diphenylcyclopropenone (DPC). The CDR3 loop is CASSLEGGVNEQYF. CDR3 DNA: TGCGCCAGCAGCTTGGAAGGGGGCGTGAACGAGCAGTACTTC.